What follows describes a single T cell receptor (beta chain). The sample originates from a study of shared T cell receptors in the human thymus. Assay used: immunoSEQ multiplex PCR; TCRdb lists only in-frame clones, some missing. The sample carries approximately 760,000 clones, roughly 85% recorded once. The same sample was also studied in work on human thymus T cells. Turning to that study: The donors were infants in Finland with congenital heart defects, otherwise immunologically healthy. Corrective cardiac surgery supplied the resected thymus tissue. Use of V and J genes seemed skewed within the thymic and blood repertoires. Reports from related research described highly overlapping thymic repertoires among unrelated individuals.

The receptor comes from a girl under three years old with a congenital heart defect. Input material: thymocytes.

The CDR3 DNA follows: TGTGCCAGCAGCATAGAACTTGGACAGGGGGTTTTAGAGGGTGGCAATCAGCCCCAGCATTTT. This gives the protein CASSIELGQGVLEGGNQPQHF. This chain links TRBV28 with TRBJ1-5; 10 bases are a match to TRBD1. Germline trimming cut 6 bases from V and 2 bases from J; bases unmatched to any gene: 22. The CDR3 has 21 residues. Germline lookup yields CDR1 MDHEN and CDR2 SYDVKM.